This entry lists 13 T cell receptor beta chains sequenced from one sample in a study of OX40 agonist ivuxolimab in advanced cancers. TCRdb's copy holds only in-frame clones and misses some; the assay was immunoSEQ multiplex PCR. The sample shows 75,000 to 100,000 clones, approximately 90% of them seen only once. Sequencing was performed on CD4+ or CD8+ T cells sorted from blood, taken in a trial of the OX40 agonist ivuxolimab. The receptors derive from an adult with an advanced solid tumor such as melanoma, head and neck, liver or kidney cancer.

Worth noting for this clone: In this CDR3 the conserved last residue, phenylalanine or tryptophan, is missing, so a read error is likely. The chain joins TRBV9 to TRBJ1-6; D may be TRBD1 (5 bases). Per the germline V gene, CDR1 is SGDLS and CDR2 is YYNGEE. CDR3 size: 15 residues. The V end was cut by 4 bases, the J end by 8 bases, with 16 bases between. This CDR3 reads CASSPGGGLYSPLHL. The DNA for the CDR3 is TGTGCCAGCAGCCCGGGGGGAGGGCTCTATTCACCCCTCCACCTT.

V gene TRBV7-2 combines with J gene TRBJ1-2, with 7 bases identical to TRBD1. The germline V gene has CDR1 SGHTA and CDR2 FQGNSA. The CDR3 contains 15 residues. J lost 0 bases, V lost 5 bases, and 6 bases had no gene match. DNA for the CDR3: TGTGCCAGCAGCGCCACCAGGGGGTCTAACTATGGCTACACCTTC. Residues: CASSATRGSNYGYTF.

This clone showed up just a few times. V is TRBV2 and J is TRBJ1-5; D gene uncertain. CDR1 SNHLY and CDR2 FYNNEI come from the germline V gene. The ends were cut back, 6 bases at V and 9 bases at J, with 12 bases in the middle. The CDR3 runs 12 residues. As DNA, the CDR3 is TGTGCCAGCAGCCTTACGGGCCCGCCCCAGCATTTT. This encodes CASSLTGPPQHF.

DNA for the CDR3: TGTGCCAGTAGCGGTGGGACAGGCATCTCTGGAAACACCATATATTTT. Translation gives CASSGGTGISGNTIYF. The rearrangement links TRBV19 to TRBJ1-3, with 8 bases identical to TRBD1. V lost 6 bases and J lost 0; bases outside the gene matches: 7. Germline V lookup: CDR1 LNHDA, CDR2 SQIVND (reference sequence). The CDR3 runs to 16 residues.

This clone was recorded only once. The V gene is TRBV28, the J gene TRBJ1-4; 8 bases agree with TRBD1. Germline assignment: CDR1 MDHEN and CDR2 SYDVKM. After removal of 2 bases from V and 8 bases from J, the junction contained 7 bases not matched to a gene. The CDR3 is 15 amino acids. This CDR3 is CASSLVGTGNEKLFF. CDR3 nucleotide sequence: TGTGCCAGCAGTTTAGTCGGGACAGGAAACGAAAAACTGTTTTTT.

This chain connects TRBV6-6 to TRBJ2-3; D is possibly TRBD1 (6 bases). The CDR3 consists of 16 residues. Germline loops: CDR1 MNHNY, CDR2 SVGAGI (reference sequence). V was pared by 2 bases and J by 0 bases, with 12 bases between. The DNA for the CDR3 is TGTGCCAGCAGTTACGGCGACAGGACAAGCACAGATACGCAGTATTTT. Amino acids: CASSYGDRTSTDTQYF.

V and J are TRBV27 and TRBJ1-4, with D perhaps TRBD1 (6 bases). CDR3 length: 13 residues. CDR1 is MNHEY and CDR2 is SMNVEV in the germline V gene (reference sequence). Trimming took 7 bases from V and 5 from J, leaving 11 bases between them. The CDR3 DNA is TGTGCCAGCAAAAGGACAGAGAATGAAAAACTGTTTTTT. Translating gives CASKRTENEKLFF.

In this sample, this clone turned up once. V and J are TRBV28 and TRBJ2-3; 7 bases fit TRBD1. V lost 5 bases, J lost 0 bases, and 5 bases stayed unmatched. CDR1 is MDHEN and CDR2 is SYDVKM in the germline V gene. The CDR3 spans 15 residues. The CDR3 DNA is TGTGCCAGCAGTAACAGGGGCCTAAGCACAGATACGCAGTATTTT. Amino acids: CASSNRGLSTDTQYF. The full variable domain, in which reference TRBV28 and TRBJ2-3 provide the parts outside the CDR3, is DVKVTQSSRYLVKRTGEKVFLECVQDMDHENMFWYRQDPGLGLRLIYFSYDVKMKEKGDIPEGYSVSREKKERFSLILESASTNQTSMYLCASSNRGLSTDTQYFGPGTRLTVL.

V gene TRBV28 combines with J gene TRBJ1-5; TRBD1 aligns across 9 bases. The CDR3 length is 15 residues. Trimming at V came to 5 bases and at J to 7 bases, leaving 9 bases not matched to a gene. Germline V CDR1 and CDR2: MDHEN, SYDVKM. CDR3 residues: CASSPLGTGKQPQHF. The CDR3 DNA is TGTGCCAGCAGTCCCCTAGGGACAGGGAAGCAGCCCCAGCATTTT.

Worth noting for this clone: Because the CDR3 is missing its conserved closing phenylalanine or tryptophan, this is likely a read error. The J gene is TRBJ1-6, the V gene TRBV7-8; possible D gene TRBD1, 5 bases. This CDR3 is built from 16 residues. V lost 5 bases and J lost 2, with 13 bases in between. CDR1 and CDR2 (germline): SGHVS, FQNEAQ. CDR3 sequence: CASSPDSGAYNSPLHL. The CDR3 nucleotides are TGTGCCAGCAGCCCGGACTCGGGGGCCTATAATTCACCCCTCCACCTT.

V gene TRBV5-1 combines with J gene TRBJ2-7, with D tentatively TRBD1 (6 bases). Germline assignment: CDR1 SGHRS and CDR2 YFSETQ. The V gene lost 5 bases and the J gene lost 6 bases, with 15 bases spanning the gap. The CDR3 is made up of 13 amino acids. This CDR3 reads CASSQDRNGEQYF. CDR3 nucleotides: TGCGCCAGCAGTCAGGACAGAAACGGCGAGCAGTACTTC.

This clone was counted a single time. This sequence joins TRBV5-1 and TRBJ1-2; D call uncertain. This CDR3 has 13 amino acids. Germline-derived CDR1 and CDR2 are SGHRS and YFSETQ. Trimming pared 0 bases from V and 4 bases from J, leaving 7 bases between. The chain's CDR3 is CASSLDSLYGYTF. CDR3 coding DNA: TGCGCCAGCAGCTTGGACAGTCTCTATGGCTACACCTTC.

V gene TRBV6-1 combines with J gene TRBJ2-3; possible D gene TRBD1, 6 bases. The CDR3 runs 16 residues. Trimming left V 2 bases short and J 2 bases short, with 14 bases between. Germline V gene lookup returns CDR1 MNHNS and CDR2 SASEGT. The CDR3 sequence is CASSELVGAVTDTQYF. CDR3 sequence (DNA): TGTGCCAGCAGTGAACTAGTGGGGGCCGTCACAGATACGCAGTATTTT.